These T cell receptor beta chains were read from a single sample in a study of control samples from healthy donors and cancer patients. This table comes from immunoSEQ multiplex PCR, and its TCRdb copy is limited to in-frame clones, with some not included. The sample carries about 160,000 clones, about 93% recorded once. Input material: blood. These receptor sequences come from a woman aged 55-70 years in good health. Both conserved end residues are part of each CDR3. The order of the fields is J gene, clone size, D gene, V gene, CDR3 length, CDR3 protein, CDR3 DNA. The D gene is left open where the match is weak. Not every row has a clone size; where given, it reads once, few, many or a size class.

TRBJ2-2	NA	NA	TRBV6-2/TRBV6-3	14	CASSSGENTGELFF	TGTGCCAGCAGTAGTGGGGAGAACACCGGGGAGCTGTTTTTT
TRBJ1-3	NA	NA	TRBV7-3	13	CASSLDSGNTIYF	TGTGCCAGCAGCTTGGACTCTGGAAACACCATATATTTT
TRBJ1-2	NA	NA	TRBV19	16	CASSNSPQAGNYGYTF	TGTGCCAGTAGTAACTCCCCTCAGGCGGGCAACTATGGCTACACCTTC
TRBJ2-5	NA	NA	TRBV4-3	20	CASSQDSVGGGRSYQETQYF	TGCGCCAGCAGCCAAGATTCAGTGGGTGGGGGCAGATCGTACCAAGAGACCCAGTACTTC
TRBJ1-3	few	TRBD1	TRBV18	15	CASSARQGLGNTIYF	TGTGCCAGCTCAGCGAGACAGGGGCTGGGAAACACCATATATTTT
TRBJ1-5	NA	TRBD1	TRBV7-8	17	CASSGTGGDWSNQPQHF	TGTGCCAGCAGCGGGACAGGGGGCGATTGGAGCAATCAGCCCCAGCATTTT
TRBJ2-5	NA	NA	TRBV3-1/TRBV3-2	15	CASSHYWTNQETQYF	TGTGCCAGCAGCCACTATTGGACTAACCAAGAGACCCAGTACTTC
TRBJ2-7	NA	TRBD1	TRBV19	14	CANILTGQGNPGYF	TGTGCCAACATCCTAACGGGACAGGGTAACCCGGGGTACTTC
TRBJ1-1	NA	NA	TRBV6-5	14	CASSRGQLTTEAFF	TGTGCCAGCAGCCGAGGACAGCTTACCACTGAAGCTTTCTTT
TRBJ2-2	NA	NA	TRBV9	15	CASSPRAANTGELFF	TGTGCCAGCAGCCCCCGGGCGGCCAACACCGGGGAGCTGTTTTTT
TRBJ2-1	once	TRBD2	TRBV4-2	20	CASSQDGGGTSGGSYNEQFF	TGTGCCAGCAGCCAAGACGGTGGCGGGACTAGCGGGGGCTCCTACAATGAGCAGTTCTTC